One and the same sample provided the 30 T cell receptor beta chains below, sequenced in a study of blood T cell repertoires in COVID-19 (TCRdb year 2020). The receptor library was made with the immunoSEQ multiplex PCR assay. Drawn from immuneACCESS, this table holds only the in-frame rearrangements with V and J called that TCRdb kept. Clones are partly lost; checked studies trace under half to an unresolved V gene and leave the rest unexplained. The sample table holds roughly 120,000 clones, of which 65% to 80% were seen once. Roughly 2.6% of the sample lies in the top ten. The sequencing sample was made of peripheral blood. Receptor source: a man in his forties or fifties with acute or convalescent COVID-19.

V and J are TRBV4-2 and TRBJ1-2; the match to TRBD1 covers 8 bases. Per the germline V gene, CDR1 is LGHNA and CDR2 is YNFKEQ. The CDR3 contains 14 residues. The J segment lost 6 bases and the V segment lost 0 bases, leaving 3 bases of the junction unmatched. CDR3 in amino acids: CASSQDDRGNGYTF. The CDR3 DNA reads as TGTGCCAGCAGCCAAGACGACAGGGGCAATGGCTACACCTTC.

This clone was seen more than once but under ten times. The identical CDR3 is also encoded by other nucleotide sequences in the sample. J is TRBJ1-4 and V is TRBV9; maybe TRBD1 (6 bases). The length of the CDR3 is 14 residues. V lost 0 bases, J lost 5 bases, and 8 bases lay in between. The germline V gene has CDR1 SGDLS and CDR2 YYNGEE. DNA of the CDR3: TGTGCCAGCAGCGTAGGGCAGGGGAATGAAAAACTGTTTTTT. Protein: CASSVGQGNEKLFF. Based on the CDR3 plus reference TRBV9 and TRBJ1-4, the full variable domain is DSGVTQTPKHLITATGQRVTLRCSPRSGDLSVYWYQQSLDQGLQFLIQYYNGEERAKGNILERFSAQQFPDLHSELNLSSLELGDSALYFCASSVGQGNEKLFFGSGTQLSVL.

This chain links TRBV12-3 or TRBV12-4 with TRBJ1-1; no definite D call. This CDR3 has 13 amino acids. The ends were cut back, 5 bases at V and 0 bases at J, with 7 bases in the middle. The CDR3 region has the DNA TGTGCCAGCAGTATCCACATGAACACTGAAGCTTTCTTT. It codes for CASSIHMNTEAFF.

This clone was counted a few times. The CDR3 DNA reads TGTGCCAGCAGCGAGAGGATAAAGGATGAAGATACGCAGTATTTT. Protein: CASSERIKDEDTQYF. V usage is TRBV7-9 and J usage is TRBJ2-3; no firm D call. Germline CDR1 SEHNR, CDR2 FQNEAQ (reference sequence). V was clipped by 5 bases and J by 5 bases, with 17 bases between them. The CDR3 is made up of 15 amino acids.

This clone is a singleton in its sample. The chain links TRBV28 to TRBJ1-1; D possibly corresponds to TRBD1 (6 bases). Germline values: CDR1 MDHEN, CDR2 SYDVKM. This CDR3 comprises 12 residues. V lost 3 bases and J 7 bases, leaving 9 bases between the germline ends. CDR3 residues: CASSLAQGEAFF. The CDR3 coding sequence is TGTGCCAGCAGTTTGGCACAGGGTGAAGCTTTCTTT.

The gene calls are TRBV27 and TRBJ2-5; D is possibly TRBD1 (5 bases). The V end lost 7 bases, the J end lost 1 base, and 10 bases lay between the germline ends. The CDR3 totals 13 residues. Germline V gene sequence: CDR1 MNHEY, CDR2 SMNVEV (reference sequence). CDR3 DNA: TGTGCCAGCAAGGGTGGGGCCCAAGAGACCCAGTACTTC. It codes for CASKGGAQETQYF.

In its sample, this clone was seen a few times. V is TRBV5-4 and J is TRBJ2-7; TRBD1 matches 9 bases. V trimming: 4 bases; J trimming: 4 bases; junction bases outside the gene matches: 9. The CDR3 extends over 15 amino acids. Germline V gives CDR1 SGHNT, CDR2 YYREEE (reference sequence). The CDR3 region is CASSRKTGGRYEQYF. DNA of the CDR3: TGTGCCAGCAGCCGAAAGACAGGGGGACGATACGAGCAGTACTTC.

This clone was observed a handful of times. The chain couples TRBV28 to TRBJ1-4; 8 nucleotides agree with TRBD1. V lost 1 base, J lost 2 bases, and 12 bases stayed unmatched. Germline lookup yields CDR1 MDHEN and CDR2 SYDVKM. This CDR3 contains 19 residues. CDR3 in DNA: TGTGCCAGCAGTTTATTTGTAGGACAGGGATCGCCGACTAATGAAAAACTGTTTTTT. Translation: CASSLFVGQGSPTNEKLFF.

The rearrangement links TRBV29-1 to TRBJ1-3; TRBD1 matches 9 bases. Trimming removed 5 bases from V and 4 bases from J; junction bases left unmatched: 6. Germline V CDR1 and CDR2: SQVTM, ANQGSEA. The CDR3 covers 14 residues. The CDR3 loop reads CSVRGTGSGNTIYF. The CDR3 region has the DNA TGCAGCGTTCGTGGGACAGGGAGCGGAAACACCATATATTTT. Drawing the rest from reference TRBV29-1 and TRBJ1-3, the complete variable domain is SAVISQKPSRDICQRGTSLTIQCQVDSQVTMMFWYRQQPGQSLTLIATANQGSEATYESGFVIDKFPISRPNLTFSTLTVSNMSPEDSSIYLCSVRGTGSGNTIYFGEGSWLTVV.

The chain is built from TRBV4-1 and TRBJ1-1; 7 bases match TRBD1. Germline trimming cut 6 bases from V and 0 bases from J; bases unmatched to any gene: 7. The CDR3 extends over 15 amino acids. The germline CDR1 and CDR2 sequences are MGHRA and YSYEKL. CDR3 DNA sequence: TGCGCCAGCAGGAGGACTCAGGGGGTGAACACTGAAGCTTTCTTT. Its translation: CASRRTQGVNTEAFF.

The chain carries TRBV27 and TRBJ2-3; TRBD2 matches 11 bases. There are 16 residues in the CDR3. Trimming took 5 bases from V and 5 from J; bases not matched to a gene: 9. The germline V gene encodes CDR1 MNHEY and CDR2 SMNVEV (reference sequence). Here the CDR3 DNA reads TGTGCCAGCAGTCACCTTAGCGGGGGGGCCAGAGATACGCAGTATTTT. Amino acid sequence: CASSHLSGGARDTQYF.

A word on this clone: The sample holds other DNA sequences that translate to the same CDR3. J is TRBJ2-7 and V is TRBV11-2, with 9 bases aligning to TRBD2. After removal of 5 bases from V and 0 bases from J, the junction contained 5 bases not matched to a gene. CDR3 size: 15 residues. From germline, CDR1 is SGHAT and CDR2 FQNNGV. This CDR3 is CASSLFSGSSYEQYF. Written as DNA, the CDR3 is TGTGCCAGCAGCCTTTTTAGCGGGAGCTCCTACGAGCAGTACTTC.

The chain carries TRBV7-9 and TRBJ1-2; 7 bases are shared with TRBD1. The V gene's germline CDR1 is SEHNR and CDR2 FQNEAQ (reference sequence). The CDR3 sequence is 14 residues long. The V and J ends lost 4 bases and 6 bases, in that order; junction bases with no gene match: 8. In DNA, the CDR3 is TGTGCCAGCAGCTCTAGTCAGGGGGTCAATGGCTACACCTTC. As protein: CASSSSQGVNGYTF.

The chain uses TRBV7-9 and TRBJ2-2; 8 nucleotides agree with TRBD1. Germline loops: CDR1 SEHNR, CDR2 FQNEAQ (reference sequence). This CDR3 comprises 16 residues. The V gene end was trimmed by 4 bases and the J gene end by 3 bases; junction bases not matched to a gene: 7. The CDR3 nucleotides are TGTGCCAGCAGCTCTCTACAGGGGGGAGACACCGGGGAGCTGTTTTTT. This sequence encodes CASSSLQGGDTGELFF.

The rearrangement links TRBV19 to TRBJ1-5, with D possibly TRBD1 on 5 matching bases. The V gene lost 7 bases and the J gene lost 7 bases, with 14 bases spanning the gap. Germline values: CDR1 LNHDA, CDR2 SQIVND (reference sequence). The CDR3 has 13 amino acids. The CDR3 reads CASMGREGQPQHF. Written as DNA, the CDR3 is TGTGCCAGTATGGGGAGGGAGGGGCAGCCCCAGCATTTT.

This clone was seen a handful of times. J is TRBJ2-1 and V is TRBV19; 10 bases are a match to TRBD2. V dropped 4 bases and J dropped 0; count of bases not matched to a gene: 6. CDR1 is LNHDA and CDR2 is SQIVND in the germline V gene (reference sequence). CDR3 size: 17 residues. The CDR3 DNA reads as TGTGCCAGTAGTACAACCTTAGCGGGAGGCTCCTACAATGAGCAGTTCTTC. This gives the protein CASSTTLAGGSYNEQFF.

In this sample, this clone turned up once. The V call is TRBV10-3, the J call TRBJ1-1; TRBD1 might be the D (6 bases). Trimming cost V 3 bases and J 3 bases, with 11 bases left between them. The germline gives CDR1 ENHRY, CDR2 SYGVKD. This CDR3 is built from 14 residues. CDR3 DNA sequence: TGTGCCATCAGTGATGGGGACATGGACACTGAAGCTTTCTTT. This encodes CAISDGDMDTEAFF.

The genes are TRBV25-1 and TRBJ2-7; possible D gene TRBD2, 6 bases. There are 15 residues in the CDR3. Trimming removed 1 base at V and 2 bases at J, with 12 bases between. CDR1 MGHDK and CDR2 SYGVNS come from the germline V gene. CDR3 in amino acids: CASSESSGVTYEQYF. The CDR3 DNA is TGTGCCAGCAGTGAATCATCGGGAGTTACCTACGAGCAGTACTTC.

The rearrangement links TRBV9 to TRBJ2-3, with 13 nucleotides matching TRBD2. The V segment lost 4 bases and the J segment 4 bases; nucleotides outside the gene matches: 9. This CDR3 is 17 amino acids long. CDR1 and CDR2 (germline): SGDLS, YYNGEE. CDR3 region: CASSPGTSGTLADTQYF. The CDR3 DNA is TGTGCCAGCAGCCCTGGGACTAGCGGGACCCTGGCAGATACGCAGTATTTT.

J is TRBJ2-2 and V is TRBV15, with D unresolved. The CDR3 sequence is 14 residues long. Looked up from germline, CDR1 is LNHNV and CDR2 is YYDKDF (reference sequence). Trimming cost V 5 bases and J 5 bases, with 12 bases left between them. CDR3 region: CATSPTPVTGELFF. The CDR3 DNA is TGTGCCACCAGCCCAACCCCAGTGACCGGGGAGCTGTTTTTT.

The V call is TRBV5-3, the J call TRBJ2-3; the match to TRBD2 covers 11 bases. TRBV5-3 is an ORF, and what it does is uncertain. The V and J ends lost 5 bases and 2 bases, in that order; junction bases with no gene match: 10. The CDR3 sequence is 17 residues long. The CDR3 DNA is TGTGCCAGAAGGGGTATCCTAGCGGGAGGACTCACAGATACGCAGTATTTT. This translates into CARRGILAGGLTDTQYF.

This rearrangement joins TRBV13 to TRBJ2-1; 8 bases are shared with TRBD2. The V and J ends lost 6 bases and 7 bases, in that order; junction bases with no gene match: 11. Germline V gene lookup returns CDR1 PRHDT and CDR2 FYEKMQ (reference sequence). The length of the CDR3 is 15 residues. The CDR3 region is CASRLSGGPSNEQFF. In DNA form, the CDR3 reads TGTGCCAGCAGATTAAGCGGGGGCCCTTCAAATGAGCAGTTCTTC.

The chain couples TRBV30 to TRBJ1-1; D is possibly TRBD1 (6 bases). V was shortened by 0 bases and J by 11 bases, with 10 bases between the two germline ends. The CDR3 spans 11 residues. Germline V gives CDR1 GTSNPN, CDR2 SVGIG (reference sequence). The CDR3 DNA sequence: TGTGCCTGGAGTGTCAGGGGTTGGGCTTTCTTT. The encoded protein is CAWSVRGWAFF.

The V gene is TRBV7-3, the J gene TRBJ2-1, with TRBD2 matching 8 bases. J gave up 5 bases and V 5 bases, and 8 bases lay outside the gene matches. This CDR3 contains 15 residues. Germline assignment: CDR1 SGHTA and CDR2 FQGTGA. The DNA of the CDR3 is TGTGCCAGCAGCCCTGGGGTGCGGGGGGACAATGAGCAGTTCTTC. Encoded protein: CASSPGVRGDNEQFF.

This chain connects TRBV7-9 to TRBJ1-1, with D perhaps TRBD1 (5 bases). The germline V gene has CDR1 SEHNR and CDR2 FQNEAQ (reference sequence). This CDR3 is built from 14 residues. The V end was cut by 5 bases, the J end by 4 bases, with 14 bases between. The CDR3 coding sequence is TGTGCCAGCAGCCCGATGGGCGGGGGCACTGAAGCTTTCTTT. This codes for CASSPMGGGTEAFF.

As for this clone: The sample has other DNA sequences that encode this CDR3 too. This chain links TRBV11-2 with TRBJ1-1, with a possible D match to TRBD1 (6 bases). The V gene's germline CDR1 is SGHAT and CDR2 FQNNGV. Trimming pared 2 bases from V and 1 base from J, leaving 11 bases between. This CDR3 region has 15 residues. CDR3: CASSLLTGTNTEAFF. CDR3 DNA: TGTGCCAGCAGCTTACTTACAGGGACGAACACTGAAGCTTTCTTT. Variable domain in full (rest from reference TRBV11-2 and TRBJ1-1): EAGVAQSPRYKIIEKRQSVAFWCNPISGHATLYWYQQILGQGPKLLIQFQNNGVVDDSQLPKDRFSAERLKGVDSTLKIQPAKLEDSAVYLCASSLLTGTNTEAFFGQGTRLTVV.

The rearrangement links TRBV4-1 to TRBJ1-1, with 12 positions matching TRBD1. The V segment lost 9 bases and the J segment 4 bases; nucleotides outside the gene matches: 9. The CDR3 is 15 amino acids. The germline gives CDR1 MGHRA, CDR2 YSYEKL. The CDR3 DNA is TGCGCCAGTGAACAGGGACAGGGGGCTACCACTGAAGCTTTCTTT. This codes for CASEQGQGATTEAFF.

This clone was observed a single time. The chain is built from TRBV10-1 and TRBJ1-1, with 7 bases matching TRBD1. This CDR3 region has 13 residues. J gave up 4 bases and V 5 bases, and 4 bases lay outside the gene matches. CDR1 and CDR2 from the germline V gene are WNHNN and SYGVQD (reference sequence). The CDR3 protein is CASSQTGFTEAFF. As DNA, the CDR3 is TGCGCCAGCAGTCAGACAGGGTTCACTGAAGCTTTCTTT.

V and J are TRBV7-8 and TRBJ1-3, with TRBD1 matching 8 bases. Germline-derived CDR1 and CDR2 are SGHVS and FQNEAQ. This CDR3 spans 15 amino acids. V lost 5 bases to trimming and J lost 7 bases; unmatched junction nucleotides: 10. CDR3 region: CASSPGQGRGNTIYF. The CDR3 nucleotides are TGTGCCAGCAGCCCTGGACAGGGACGGGGGAACACCATATATTTT.

This clone was seen just once. V is TRBV12-5 and J is TRBJ2-2; TRBD1 matches 10 bases. This CDR3 has 18 amino acids. Germline V gene lookup returns CDR1 LGHNT and CDR2 FRNRAP. Trimming at V came to 1 base and at J to 5 bases, leaving 10 bases not matched to a gene. This chain's CDR3 is CASGLASGQGLRTGELFF. The CDR3 DNA reads as TGTGCTAGTGGTTTGGCCTCGGGACAGGGGTTAAGGACCGGGGAGCTGTTTTTT.